These T cell receptor beta chains were read from a single sample in a study of human T cells and chemical hapten exposure. TCRdb re-called the RACE reads with MiXCR, one entry per CDR3 protein. The sample yields about 61,000 distinct CDR3 sequences, around 7% seen once. The starting material was whole blood, obtained in connection with sensitization to the hapten diphenylcyclopropenone (DPC). Every receptor here comes from a woman between 25 and 40 years old with alopecia areata. Some clones in this sample may be carry-over from other donors' samples. Each CDR3 is given with its conserved first and last residue. Each record gives: J gene, D gene, clone size, V gene, CDR3 protein, CDR3 DNA. D genes are given only for firm matches. Clone size is shown for a subset of rows, as once, few, many or a class of expanded clone.

>TRBJ2-3|TRBD2|NA|TRBV27
CASSPHQQRGGGDTQYF
TGTGCCAGCAGTCCCCACCAGCAGCGGGGGGGAGGGGATACGCAGTATTTT
>TRBJ1-1|TRBD1|many|TRBV29-1
CSVVDREFGPRGSRAFF
TGCAGCGTGGTCGACAGGGAGTTCGGTCCCCGCGGTTCACGAGCTTTCTTT
>TRBJ1-2|NA|few|TRBV6-5
CASSYGTKVNYGYTF
TGTGCCAGCAGTTATGGGACGAAAGTTAACTATGGCTACACCTTC
>TRBJ2-1|NA|NA|TRBV12-3/TRBV12-4
CASRVAYNEQFF
TGTGCCAGCAGAGTCGCTTACAATGAGCAGTTCTTC
>TRBJ2-7|NA|many|TRBV27
CASRPDPSYEQYF
TGTGCCAGCCGTCCAGATCCTTCCTACGAGCAGTACTTC
>TRBJ1-5|NA|many|TRBV12-3/TRBV12-4
CASSFNGGNQPQHF
TGTGCCAGCAGTTTTAACGGGGGAAATCAGCCCCAGCATTTT
>TRBJ1-5|NA|many|TRBV5-6
CASSLRWGTPPPAQHF
TGTGCCAGCAGCTTGCGATGGGGGACCCCACCTCCAGCCCAGCATTTT
>TRBJ2-5|NA|many|TRBV12-3/TRBV12-4
CASSLDQETQYF
TGTGCCAGCAGTTTAGACCAAGAGACCCAGTACTTC
>TRBJ1-4|TRBD1|many|TRBV5-1
CASSTGGTANEKLFF
TGCGCCAGCAGCACTGGCGGGACAGCTAATGAAAAGCTGTTTTTT
>TRBJ2-1|TRBD2|NA|TRBV11-2
CASSFKMVSGGTNYNEQFF
TGTGCCAGCAGCTTCAAGATGGTTAGCGGGGGGACTAATTACAATGAGCAGTTCTTC
>TRBJ2-1|TRBD2|many|TRBV20-1
CSALPLLAGVTRNEQFF
TGCAGTGCGCTTCCACTCCTAGCGGGGGTTACCCGAAATGAGCAGTTCTTC
>TRBJ1-6|NA|many|TRBV7-3
CASSLRENRGSPLHF
TGTGCCAGCAGCTTACGGGAGAATCGGGGCTCACCCCTCCACTTT
>TRBJ1-1|NA|many|TRBV30
CAFSGEAFF
TGTGCCTTCTCAGGGGAAGCTTTCTTT
>TRBJ1-2|TRBD1|many|TRBV7-2
CASSLQTGSNLYYGYTF
TGTGCCAGCAGCTTACAGACAGGGTCCAACCTCTACTATGGCTACACCTTC
>TRBJ2-3|NA|many|TRBV12-3/TRBV12-4
CASSSTDTQYF
TGTGCCAGCAGTTCCACAGATACGCAGTATTTT
>TRBJ2-3|TRBD1|many|TRBV11-2
CASSLVDRGLSTDTQYF
TGTGCCAGCAGCTTAGTAGACAGGGGGCTGTCGACAGATACGCAGTATTTT
>TRBJ2-5|NA|NA|TRBV7-9
CASSLEGCQETQYF
TGTGCCAGCAGCTTAGAAGGTTGTCAAGAGACCCAGTACTTC
>TRBJ1-1|NA|many|TRBV12-3/TRBV12-4
CASSLELSEAFF
TGTGCCAGCAGTTTAGAGTTGTCTGAAGCTTTCTTT
>TRBJ2-5|TRBD2|many|TRBV7-9
CASSHQIAGAQETQYF
TGTGCCAGCAGCCACCAAATAGCGGGGGCCCAAGAGACCCAGTACTTC
>TRBJ1-1|TRBD1|many|TRBV6-5
CASGTGGEGPEAFF
TGTGCCAGCGGGACAGGGGGCGAGGGGCCTGAAGCTTTCTTT
>TRBJ1-5|NA|many|TRBV19
CASKGELWQPQHF
TGTGCCAGTAAGGGGGAGCTTTGGCAGCCCCAGCATTTT
>TRBJ1-2|NA|many|TRBV6-2/TRBV6-3
CASSLLPYYGYTF
TGTGCCAGCAGCCTGCTCCCGTATTATGGCTACACCTTC
>TRBJ2-7|TRBD1|many|TRBV10-3
CAISPGTDPYEQYF
TGTGCCATCAGCCCCGGGACAGACCCCTACGAGCAGTACTTC
>TRBJ1-5|NA|few|TRBV6-1
CASKLGGNQPQHF
TGTGCCAGCAAACTCGGGGGGAATCAGCCCCAGCATTTT
>TRBJ1-6|NA|many|TRBV12-3/TRBV12-4
CASSPRQASPLHF
TGTGCCAGCAGTCCCAGACAGGCTTCACCCCTCCACTTT
>TRBJ2-3|TRBD2|many|TRBV3-1
CASRGGTSETQYF
TGTGCCAGCAGGGGTGGGACTAGCGAGACGCAGTATTTT
>TRBJ1-1|NA|many|TRBV3-1
CASSQDLKGVNTEAFF
TGTGCCAGCAGCCAAGATCTTAAGGGGGTGAACACTGAAGCTTTCTTT
>TRBJ2-5|NA|NA|TRBV15
CATSRRQTQETQYF
TGTGCCACCAGCAGGAGACAGACCCAAGAGACCCAGTACTTC
>TRBJ1-1|NA|NA|TRBV5-1
CASSLRDLNTEAFF
TGCGCCAGCAGCTTGCGGGATTTGAACACTGAAGCTTTCTTT
>TRBJ2-2|NA|NA|TRBV30
CAWIGRGSGELFF
TGTGCCTGGATTGGCAGGGGTTCCGGGGAGCTGTTTTTT
>TRBJ1-4|NA|many|TRBV4-2
CASSGASGSNEKLFF
TGTGCCAGCAGCGGAGCTTCGGGCTCTAATGAAAAACTGTTTTTT